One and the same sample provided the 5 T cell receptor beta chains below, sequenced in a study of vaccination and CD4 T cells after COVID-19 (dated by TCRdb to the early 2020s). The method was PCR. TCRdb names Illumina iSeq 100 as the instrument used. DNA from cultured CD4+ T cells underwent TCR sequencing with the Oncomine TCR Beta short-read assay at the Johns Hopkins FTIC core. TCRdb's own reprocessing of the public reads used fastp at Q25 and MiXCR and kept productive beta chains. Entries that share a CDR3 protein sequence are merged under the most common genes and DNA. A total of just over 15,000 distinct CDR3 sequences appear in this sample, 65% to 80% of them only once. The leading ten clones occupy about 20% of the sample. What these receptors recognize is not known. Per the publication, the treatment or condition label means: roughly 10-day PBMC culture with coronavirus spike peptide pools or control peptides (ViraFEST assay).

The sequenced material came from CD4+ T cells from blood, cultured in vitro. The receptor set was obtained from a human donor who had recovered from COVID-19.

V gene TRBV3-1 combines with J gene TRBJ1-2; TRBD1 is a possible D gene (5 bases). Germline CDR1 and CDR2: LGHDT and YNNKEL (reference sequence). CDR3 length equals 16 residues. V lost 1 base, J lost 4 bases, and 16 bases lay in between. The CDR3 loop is CASSQVFWGRAYGYTF. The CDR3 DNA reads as TGTGCCAGCAGCCAAGTATTTTGGGGACGGGCCTATGGCTACACCTTC.

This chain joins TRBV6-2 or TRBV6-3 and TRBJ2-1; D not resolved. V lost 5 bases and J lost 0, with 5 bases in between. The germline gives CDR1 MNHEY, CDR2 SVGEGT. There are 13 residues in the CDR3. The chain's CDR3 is CASSRSSYNEQFF. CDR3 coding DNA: TGTGCCAGCAGTCGAAGCTCCTACAATGAGCAGTTCTTC.

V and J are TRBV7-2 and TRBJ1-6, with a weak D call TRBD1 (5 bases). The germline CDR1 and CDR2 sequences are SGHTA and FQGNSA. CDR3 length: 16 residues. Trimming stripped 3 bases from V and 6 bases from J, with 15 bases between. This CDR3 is CASSFPFGAANSPLHF. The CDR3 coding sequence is TGTGCCAGCAGCTTCCCATTTGGGGCGGCTAATTCACCCCTCCACTTT.

The CDR3 protein is CASSLGGVGTEAFF. CDR3 sequence (DNA): TGTGCCAGCAGCTTAGGGGGCGTGGGCACTGAAGCTTTCTTT. The rearrangement joins TRBV11-2 to TRBJ1-1, with D perhaps matching TRBD1 (5 bases). Germline V gene sequence: CDR1 SGHAT, CDR2 FQNNGV. The ends were cut back, 1 base at V and 4 bases at J, with 10 bases in the middle. The CDR3 sequence is 14 residues long.

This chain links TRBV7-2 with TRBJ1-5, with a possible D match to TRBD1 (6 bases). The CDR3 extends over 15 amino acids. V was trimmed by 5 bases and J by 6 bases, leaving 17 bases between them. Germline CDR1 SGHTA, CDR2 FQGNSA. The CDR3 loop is CASSPDRAGGQPQHF. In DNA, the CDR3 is TGTGCCAGCAGCCCGGACAGAGCCGGGGGTCAGCCCCAGCATTTT.